This is a list of T cell receptor beta chains from one sample in a study of T cell changes during pregnancy in multiple sclerosis. Produced via immunoSEQ multiplex PCR; TCRdb's table is partial and in-frame only. The table lists about 40,000 clones, 85% to 95% of them singletons. Specimen: CD8+ T cells from peripheral blood mononuclear cells, collected in the third trimester of pregnancy. The origin of the receptors is a female donor with multiple sclerosis, enrolled in a pregnancy study. The CDR3 runs from the conserved cysteine through the conserved F or W. Fields, in order: D gene, V gene, J gene, clone size, CDR3 protein, CDR3 DNA. D genes are given only for firm matches. Some rows mark clone size as missing; the rest say once, few, many or name a class of expanded clone.

D: NA; V: TRBV9; J: TRBJ2-5; size: NA; CDR3: CASSPPYQGTQYF; DNA: TGTGCCAGCAGCCCACCTTATCAGGGGACCCAGTACTTC
D: TRBD1; V: TRBV15; J: TRBJ1-2; size: NA; CDR3: CATSRGVQGAEGYTF; DNA: TGTGCCACCAGCAGAGGAGTACAGGGGGCTGAGGGCTACACCTTC
D: NA; V: TRBV19; J: TRBJ1-3; size: NA; CDR3: CATVDWSSGNTIYF; DNA: TGTGCCACAGTCGACTGGAGCTCTGGAAACACCATATATTTT
D: NA; V: TRBV19; J: TRBJ2-7; size: NA; CDR3: CASSIVAAYEQYF; DNA: TGTGCCAGTAGTATAGTGGCTGCCTACGAGCAGTACTTC
D: NA; V: TRBV9; J: TRBJ1-1; size: NA; CDR3: CASGDSGDPSPGLLNTEAFF; DNA: TGTGCCAGCGGCGATTCAGGGGACCCAAGTCCCGGACTGTTAAACACTGAAGCTTTCTTT
D: TRBD2; V: TRBV27; J: TRBJ2-7; size: NA; CDR3: CASKSGGIYEQYF; DNA: TGTGCCAGCAAAAGCGGGGGGATCTACGAGCAGTACTTC
D: NA; V: TRBV6-6; J: TRBJ1-5; size: once; CDR3: CASSYRGYQPQHF; DNA: TGTGCCAGCAGTTACAGGGGGTACCAGCCCCAGCATTTT
D: TRBD1; V: TRBV18; J: TRBJ2-3; size: NA; CDR3: CASSPPTDRDYPYF; DNA: TGTGCCAGCTCACCACCTACGGACAGGGATTACCCGTATTTT
D: NA; V: TRBV21-1; J: TRBJ1-1; size: NA; CDR3: CASSKILPWQGALGTEAFF; DNA: TGTGCCAGCAGCAAAATATTGCCGTGGCAGGGGGCGCTTGGAACTGAAGCTTTCTTT
D: NA; V: TRBV29-1; J: TRBJ2-7; size: NA; CDR3: CSVGTGTGAYEQYF; DNA: TGCAGCGTTGGGACCGGGACGGGAGCCTACGAGCAGTACTTC
D: NA; V: TRBV7-9; J: TRBJ1-1; size: NA; CDR3: CASSLFSGKRTEAFF; DNA: TGTGCCAGCAGCTTATTTAGCGGGAAGAGGACTGAAGCTTTCTTT
D: TRBD2; V: TRBV2; J: TRBJ2-5; size: NA; CDR3: CAILAGYQETQYF; DNA: TGTGCCATCCTAGCGGGATACCAAGAGACCCAGTACTTC
D: TRBD1; V: TRBV5-6; J: TRBJ2-2; size: once; CDR3: CASSLGTGPTGELFF; DNA: TGTGCCAGCAGCTTGGGGACAGGTCCCACCGGGGAGCTGTTTTTT
D: NA; V: TRBV1; J: TRBJ1-6; size: NA; CDR3: CTSSQIWSLLYNSPLHF; DNA: TGCACCAGCAGCCAAATATGGAGTCTCCTCTATAATTCACCCCTCCACTTT
D: NA; V: TRBV9; J: TRBJ2-5; size: few; CDR3: CASSVDWGQTYQETQYF; DNA: TGTGCCAGCAGCGTAGATTGGGGGCAGACGTACCAAGAGACCCAGTACTTC
D: TRBD2; V: TRBV4-1; J: TRBJ2-7; size: once; CDR3: CASSPPGGRDEQYF; DNA: TGCGCCAGCAGCCCCCCGGGGGGGAGGGACGAGCAGTACTTC
D: NA; V: TRBV7-2; J: TRBJ2-3; size: NA; CDR3: CASSLTDTQYF; DNA: TGTGCCAGCAGCCTCACAGATACGCAGTATTTT